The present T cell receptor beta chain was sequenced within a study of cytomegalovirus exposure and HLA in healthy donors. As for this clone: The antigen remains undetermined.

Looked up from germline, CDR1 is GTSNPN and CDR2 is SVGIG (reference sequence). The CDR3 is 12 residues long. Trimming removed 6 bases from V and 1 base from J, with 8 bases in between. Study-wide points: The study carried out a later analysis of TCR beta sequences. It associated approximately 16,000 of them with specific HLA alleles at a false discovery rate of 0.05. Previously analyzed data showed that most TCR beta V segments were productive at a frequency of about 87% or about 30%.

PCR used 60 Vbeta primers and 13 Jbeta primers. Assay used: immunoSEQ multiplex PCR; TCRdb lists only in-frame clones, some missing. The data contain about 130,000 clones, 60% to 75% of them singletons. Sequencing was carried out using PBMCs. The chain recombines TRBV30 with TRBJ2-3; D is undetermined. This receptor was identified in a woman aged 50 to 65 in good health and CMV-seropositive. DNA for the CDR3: TGTGCCTGCTTGAGAGGCACAGATACGCAGTATTTT. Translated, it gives CACLRGTDTQYF.